A selection of T cell receptor beta chains follows, all from one sample in a study of Ad26.COV2.S vaccination and SARS-CoV-2 variants. Generated by immunoSEQ multiplex PCR, the TCRdb table keeps only in-frame clones and is missing some. This table has 450,000 to 550,000 clones, approximately 90% appearing once. The sequenced sample was peripheral blood, obtained in a trial of Ad26.COV2.S vaccine versus placebo. These TCRs come from a person between 18 and 60 years old who received the Ad26.COV2.S COVID-19 vaccine or a placebo. Each CDR3 is given with its conserved first and last residue. Each record gives: J gene, V gene, CDR3 protein.

j_gene: TRBJ2-3; v_gene: TRBV9; CDR3aa: CASSVEAASNTQYF
j_gene: TRBJ1-2; v_gene: TRBV3-1/TRBV3-2; CDR3aa: CASSPGQGGGYTF
j_gene: TRBJ2-7; v_gene: TRBV18; CDR3aa: CASSPPSLGFYEQYF
j_gene: TRBJ2-2; v_gene: TRBV5-1; CDR3aa: CASSWVQGALTPGELFF
j_gene: TRBJ1-1; v_gene: TRBV10-3; CDR3aa: CAISESLNTEAFF
j_gene: TRBJ1-2; v_gene: TRBV6-2/TRBV6-3; CDR3aa: CASSFRGLYGYTF
j_gene: TRBJ1-1; v_gene: TRBV18; CDR3aa: CASSTAQGGTRGEAFF
j_gene: TRBJ1-5; v_gene: TRBV5-1; CDR3aa: CASSQDRANQPQHF
j_gene: TRBJ2-7; v_gene: TRBV11-1; CDR3aa: CASSRDRNYEQYF
j_gene: TRBJ1-2; v_gene: TRBV19; CDR3aa: CASSIKENYGYTF
j_gene: TRBJ1-2; v_gene: TRBV10-3; CDR3aa: CAISDPPSRVSEGYTF
j_gene: TRBJ2-1; v_gene: TRBV6-5; CDR3aa: CASSYAAINEQFF
j_gene: TRBJ1-3; v_gene: TRBV12-3/TRBV12-4; CDR3aa: CASSFSLLGTIYF
j_gene: TRBJ2-7; v_gene: TRBV12-3/TRBV12-4; CDR3aa: CASSLLSPHEQYF
j_gene: TRBJ1-2; v_gene: TRBV6-5; CDR3aa: CASRQRDSYGYTF
j_gene: TRBJ2-2; v_gene: TRBV19; CDR3aa: CASSTTGAGTGELFF
j_gene: TRBJ1-1; v_gene: TRBV6-2/TRBV6-3; CDR3aa: CASSRYIGGTEAFF
j_gene: TRBJ1-5; v_gene: TRBV19; CDR3aa: CASSMGRADSNQPQHF
j_gene: TRBJ2-7; v_gene: TRBV6-6; CDR3aa: CASSRAGPNYEQYF
j_gene: TRBJ1-1; v_gene: TRBV5-1; CDR3aa: CASSPQTGRTETEAFF
j_gene: TRBJ2-6; v_gene: TRBV28; CDR3aa: CASSLVSGNSGANVLTF
j_gene: TRBJ2-3; v_gene: TRBV5-1; CDR3aa: CASSLAGTATDTQYF
j_gene: TRBJ2-2; v_gene: TRBV14; CDR3aa: CASSHRGAGELFF
j_gene: TRBJ2-5; v_gene: TRBV19; CDR3aa: CASSITGESQETQYF
j_gene: TRBJ1-4; v_gene: TRBV19; CDR3aa: CASTLQGATNEKLFF
j_gene: TRBJ2-7; v_gene: TRBV5-8; CDR3aa: CASSLESRGGSYEQYF
j_gene: TRBJ2-1; v_gene: TRBV29-1; CDR3aa: CSVVTGGSSYNEQFF
j_gene: TRBJ2-5; v_gene: TRBV14; CDR3aa: CASSQGNRGGETQYF
j_gene: TRBJ2-2; v_gene: TRBV2; CDR3aa: CASRADRANTGELFF
j_gene: TRBJ2-7; v_gene: TRBV18; CDR3aa: CASSPLGRYEQYF
j_gene: TRBJ2-3; v_gene: TRBV7-9; CDR3aa: CASSPGTGGGTTDTQYF
j_gene: TRBJ1-5; v_gene: TRBV7-2; CDR3aa: CASSTGTGDFQPQHF
j_gene: TRBJ1-5; v_gene: TRBV6-1; CDR3aa: CASTEGGAGQPQHF
j_gene: TRBJ1-1; v_gene: TRBV7-8; CDR3aa: CASSHSSAEAFF
j_gene: TRBJ1-2; v_gene: TRBV5-8; CDR3aa: CASRPMGTGLEGYTF
j_gene: TRBJ1-6; v_gene: TRBV3-1/TRBV3-2; CDR3aa: CASRDTYNSPLHF
j_gene: TRBJ2-3; v_gene: TRBV4-2; CDR3aa: CASSQEGGLAGLPDTQYF
j_gene: TRBJ1-1; v_gene: TRBV24-1; CDR3aa: CATRGTGATEAFF
j_gene: TRBJ1-2; v_gene: TRBV12-3/TRBV12-4; CDR3aa: CASSLTGADGYTF
j_gene: TRBJ1-4; v_gene: TRBV27; CDR3aa: CASSLGSANEKLFF
j_gene: TRBJ2-5; v_gene: TRBV7-3; CDR3aa: CASSPGLAGGRRDQETQYF
j_gene: TRBJ1-6; v_gene: TRBV10-3; CDR3aa: CAISETGVNSPLHF
j_gene: TRBJ2-1; v_gene: TRBV6-6; CDR3aa: CASSRTSNNEQFF
j_gene: TRBJ1-1; v_gene: TRBV6-5; CDR3aa: CASSYSRGARNTEAFF
j_gene: TRBJ1-2; v_gene: TRBV12-3/TRBV12-4; CDR3aa: CASSQGPVHTF
j_gene: TRBJ2-1; v_gene: TRBV29-1; CDR3aa: CSVEALAGSEQFF
j_gene: TRBJ2-5; v_gene: TRBV7-2; CDR3aa: CASSPFARGQGAEETQYF
j_gene: TRBJ2-2; v_gene: TRBV5-5; CDR3aa: CASSERWELGELFF
j_gene: TRBJ2-2; v_gene: TRBV12-3/TRBV12-4; CDR3aa: CASSFSDTGELFF
j_gene: TRBJ2-2; v_gene: TRBV6-1; CDR3aa: CASSELGPRANTGELFF
j_gene: TRBJ2-2; v_gene: TRBV6-6; CDR3aa: CASSPNVGYGELFF
j_gene: TRBJ2-5; v_gene: TRBV7-3; CDR3aa: CASSSRAGGWETQYF
j_gene: TRBJ2-7; v_gene: TRBV10-3; CDR3aa: CAISDREGGTYEQYF
j_gene: TRBJ1-2; v_gene: TRBV5-1; CDR3aa: CASSIRDTAGYGYTF